The 16 T cell receptor beta chains below all came from one sample that was sequenced in a study of blood T cell repertoires in COVID-19. Libraries were prepared by immunoSEQ multiplex PCR; TCRdb keeps only in-frame clonotypes and omits some of them. The sample includes 450,000 to 600,000 clones, 87% of them seen just once. The specimen was PBMCs or T cells enriched from blood (not recorded which). The receptors were sampled from a young woman who had recovered from COVID-19.

V gene TRBV6-5 combines with J gene TRBJ1-1; D is unclear. The length of the CDR3 is 13 residues. Per the germline V gene, CDR1 is MNHEY and CDR2 is SVGAGI. V was shortened by 11 bases and J by 0 bases, with 13 bases between the two germline ends. In nucleotides, the CDR3 is TGTGCCGCCATCAAACAGTTGAACACTGAAGCTTTCTTT. It yields the protein CAAIKQLNTEAFF.

J is TRBJ1-1 and V is TRBV6-5, with D possibly TRBD1 on 5 matching bases. The V end lost 0 bases, the J end lost 7 bases, and 9 bases lay between the germline ends. The CDR3 consists of 13 residues. Germline assignment: CDR1 MNHEY and CDR2 SVGAGI. This chain's CDR3 is CASSYSGAHEAFF. The CDR3 nucleotides read TGTGCCAGCAGTTACTCAGGGGCCCATGAAGCTTTCTTT.

The gene calls are TRBV20-1 and TRBJ2-3; D remains ambiguous. Germline CDR1 DFQATT, CDR2 SNEGSKA (reference sequence). V gave up 2 bases and J gave up 8 bases, with 8 bases separating them. The CDR3 is 11 amino acids. The CDR3 coding sequence is TGCAGTGCTAGATCCGGCGGTACGCAGTATTTT. Protein product: CSARSGGTQYF.

The genes are TRBV10-3 and TRBJ1-2; D possibly corresponds to TRBD1 (6 bases). CDR3 length: 15 amino acids. Trimming pared 7 bases from V and 3 bases from J, leaving 18 bases between. Germline V CDR1 and CDR2: ENHRY, SYGVKD. The CDR3 region is CAIMKDSTGHYGYTF. The DNA of the CDR3 is TGTGCCATCATGAAAGATTCGACAGGCCACTATGGCTACACCTTC.

This chain links TRBV28 with TRBJ2-5; TRBD2 matches 10 bases. V dropped 11 bases and J dropped 5; count of bases not matched to a gene: 8. The germline V gene has CDR1 MDHEN and CDR2 SYDVKM. The CDR3 runs 13 residues. This CDR3 is CAGGAGGQETQYF. DNA for the CDR3: TGTGCCGGGGGAGCGGGGGGGCAGGAGACCCAGTACTTC.

The CDR3 DNA is TGTGCCAGCAGGACGGGACAGGGGGCACCAGAAGCTTTCTTT. This sequence encodes CASRTGQGAPEAFF. This chain joins TRBV2 and TRBJ1-1; 12 bases align to TRBD1. Trimming took 6 bases from V and 8 from J; bases not matched to a gene: 7. The CDR3 has 14 amino acids. Per the germline V gene, CDR1 is SNHLY and CDR2 is FYNNEI.

The gene calls are TRBV30 and TRBJ1-4; perhaps TRBD1 as D (5 bases). Germline CDR1 reads GTSNPN; CDR2 reads SVGIG (reference sequence). The CDR3 contains 14 residues. V lost 4 bases, J lost 5 bases, and 14 bases lay in between. The CDR3 reads CAWTPGQGNEKLFF. DNA of the CDR3: TGTGCCTGGACCCCAGGGCAAGGAAATGAAAAACTGTTTTTT. Based on the CDR3 plus reference TRBV30 and TRBJ1-4, the full variable domain is SQTIHQWPATLVQPVGSPLSLECTVEGTSNPNLYWYRQAAGRGLQLLFYSVGIGQISSEVPQNLSASRPQDRQFILSSKKLLLSDSGFYLCAWTPGQGNEKLFFGSGTQLSVL.

V usage is TRBV2 and J usage is TRBJ2-7, with TRBD1 matching over 9 bases. Germline CDR1 and CDR2: SNHLY and FYNNEI. The CDR3 runs to 14 residues. The V gene end was trimmed by 5 bases and the J gene end by 1 base; junction bases not matched to a gene: 3. The CDR3 spells CASSLDRGSYEQYF. The CDR3 coding sequence is TGTGCCAGCAGTTTGGACAGGGGATCCTACGAGCAGTACTTC.

The V gene is TRBV5-1, the J gene TRBJ2-2; 8 bases line up with TRBD2. Trimming at V came to 4 bases and at J to 5 bases, leaving 10 bases not matched to a gene. Germline values: CDR1 SGHRS, CDR2 YFSETQ. The CDR3 is made up of 16 amino acids. CDR3 protein: CASSPGGSGGTGELFF. DNA for the CDR3: TGCGCCAGCAGCCCCGGAGGGAGCGGGGGTACCGGGGAGCTGTTTTTT.

In its sample, this clone was seen a few times. This chain connects TRBV5-1 to TRBJ1-6; 8 nucleotides align to TRBD1. Trimming removed 4 bases from V and 7 bases from J; junction bases left unmatched: 7. The CDR3 runs to 15 residues. Germline assignment: CDR1 SGHRS and CDR2 YFSETQ. The CDR3 loop is CASSAQGAGNSPLHF. In DNA form, the CDR3 reads TGCGCCAGCAGCGCGCAGGGGGCGGGAAATTCACCCCTCCACTTT.

The chain uses TRBV19 and TRBJ1-1, with 8 bases that match TRBD1. With V trimmed by 4 bases and J by 7 bases, 8 bases remained unmatched. Germline CDR1 and CDR2: LNHDA and SQIVND (reference sequence). The CDR3 has 14 residues. The CDR3 region has the DNA TGTGCCAGTAGTACCCTCGGACAGGGAGGTGAAGCTTTCTTT. This gives the protein CASSTLGQGGEAFF. The entire variable domain, with the rest obtained from reference TRBV19 and TRBJ1-1, is as follows: DGGITQSPKYLFRKEGQNVTLSCEQNLNHDAMYWYRQDPGQGLRLIYYSQIVNDFQKGDIAEGYSVSREKKESFPLTVTSAQKNPTAFYLCASSTLGQGGEAFFGQGTRLTVV.

The rearrangement links TRBV5-1 to TRBJ1-4; the D is unclear. V dropped 4 bases and J dropped 7 bases, with 14 bases sitting between them. The germline gives CDR1 SGHRS, CDR2 YFSETQ. The CDR3 contains 14 residues. The CDR3 sequence is CASSPLGGSEKLFF. The CDR3 DNA follows: TGCGCCAGCAGCCCCCTGGGAGGTAGTGAAAAACTGTTTTTT.

This chain's CDR3 is CASSPPGQGSYEQYF. CDR3 DNA: TGTGCCAGCAGCCCGCCGGGACAGGGTTCATACGAGCAGTACTTC. The chain has TRBV3-1 (or the pseudogene TRBV3-2) and TRBJ2-7; TRBD1 aligns across 9 bases. V trimming: 4 bases; J trimming: 4 bases; junction bases outside the gene matches: 8. The CDR3 is 15 amino acids. Germline loops: CDR1 LGHDT, CDR2 YNNKEL (reference sequence).

The chain is built from TRBV7-4 and TRBJ1-1; TRBD1 aligns across 10 bases. The CDR3 totals 15 residues. V lost 5 bases, J lost 3 bases, and 6 bases stayed unmatched. Germline values: CDR1 SGHVT, CDR2 SQSDAQ. The CDR3: CASSPPDRGYTEAFF. CDR3 sequence (DNA): TGTGCCAGCAGCCCTCCGGACAGGGGGTACACTGAAGCTTTCTTT.

CDR3 residues: CAHAPTGNEQYF. The CDR3 bases are TGTGCCCATGCCCCTACAGGGAACGAGCAGTACTTC. This chain joins TRBV30 and TRBJ2-7; D perhaps matches TRBD1 (6 bases). CDR1 is GTSNPN, CDR2 SVGIG, per germline (reference sequence). The CDR3 is 12 residues long. Trimming removed 8 bases from V and 5 bases from J, with 16 bases in between.

The CDR3 reads CASSSQQGESSGYTF. The CDR3 region has the DNA TGTGCCAGCAGCTCACAACAGGGGGAAAGCAGTGGCTACACCTTC. This chain links TRBV7-9 with TRBJ1-2; 8 nucleotides match TRBD1. The CDR3 is made up of 15 amino acids. V dropped 4 bases and J dropped 7; count of bases not matched to a gene: 11. Germline V gene sequence: CDR1 SEHNR, CDR2 FQNEAQ (reference sequence).